The TCR beta chain described here comes from a study of beta chain features in type 1 diabetes. Regarding the study as a whole: Insertion counts at VDJ junctions were lower in type 1 diabetes patients, who also showed more deletions there.

Since all of the isolated RNA was reverse transcribed, expressed TCRB transcripts were what got sequenced. Assay used: immunoSEQ multiplex PCR; TCRdb lists only in-frame clones, some missing. This table holds roughly 240,000 clones, 13% to 15% found once. For this clone: Its matching antigen is unknown.

Germline V CDR1 and CDR2: SQVTM, ANQGSEA. The CDR3 runs to 16 residues. Trimming stripped 4 bases from V and 0 bases from J, with 18 bases between. The clonotype comes from a woman aged 40 to 50 in good health. This chain joins TRBV29-1 and TRBJ2-5, with a possible D match to TRBD2 (6 bases). Sequencing input: naive CD4+ T cells from blood. The CDR3 loop is CSVGFSRGEYQETQYF. The CDR3 DNA reads as TGCAGCGTTGGATTCTCGCGGGGAGAGTACCAAGAGACCCAGTACTTC.